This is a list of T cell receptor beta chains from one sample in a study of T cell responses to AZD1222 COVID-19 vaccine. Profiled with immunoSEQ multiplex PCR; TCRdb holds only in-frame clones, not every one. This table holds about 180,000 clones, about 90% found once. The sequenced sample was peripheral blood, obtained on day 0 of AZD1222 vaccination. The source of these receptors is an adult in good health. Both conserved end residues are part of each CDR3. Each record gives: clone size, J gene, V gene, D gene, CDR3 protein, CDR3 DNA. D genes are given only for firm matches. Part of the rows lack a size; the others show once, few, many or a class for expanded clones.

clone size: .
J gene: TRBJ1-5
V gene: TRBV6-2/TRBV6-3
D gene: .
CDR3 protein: CASSYSGGNQPQHF
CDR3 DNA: TGTGCCAGCAGTTATTCCGGGGGGAATCAGCCCCAGCATTTT

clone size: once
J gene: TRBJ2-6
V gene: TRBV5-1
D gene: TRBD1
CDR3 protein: CASSPAGTAGANVLTF
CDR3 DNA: TGCGCCAGCAGCCCGGCCGGGACAGCTGGGGCCAACGTCCTGACTTTC

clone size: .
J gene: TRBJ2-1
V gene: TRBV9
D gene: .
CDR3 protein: CASSVGGEQFF
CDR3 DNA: TGTGCCAGCAGCGTAGGTGGTGAGCAGTTCTTC

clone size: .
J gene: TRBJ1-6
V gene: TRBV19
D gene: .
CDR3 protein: CASSPLVPPSKGLGLRNSPLHF
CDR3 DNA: TGTGCCAGTAGTCCCCTCGTGCCCCCTTCGAAGGGCCTGGGATTGCGTAATTCACCCCTCCACTTT

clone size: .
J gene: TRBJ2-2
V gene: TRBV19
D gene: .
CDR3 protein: CASRKPGMGGELFF
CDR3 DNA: TGTGCCAGTAGAAAGCCAGGGATGGGGGGGGAGCTGTTTTTT

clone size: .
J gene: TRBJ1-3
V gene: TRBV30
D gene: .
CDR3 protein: CAWTRTGISGNTIYF
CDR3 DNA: TGTGCCTGGACACGGACGGGGATCTCTGGAAACACCATATATTTT

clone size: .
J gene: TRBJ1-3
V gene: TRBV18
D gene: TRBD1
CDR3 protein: CASSPSRDRIYF
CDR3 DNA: TGTGCCAGCTCACCGAGCCGGGACAGGATATATTTT

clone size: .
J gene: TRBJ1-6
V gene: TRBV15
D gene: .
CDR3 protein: CATSRASGAGNSPLHF
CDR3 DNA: TGTGCCACCAGCAGAGCCTCCGGGGCCGGTAATTCACCCCTCCACTTT

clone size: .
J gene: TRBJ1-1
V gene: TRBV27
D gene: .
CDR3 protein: CASSLSTGRNTEAFF
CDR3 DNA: TGTGCCAGCAGTTTATCTACGGGGAGGAACACTGAAGCTTTCTTT

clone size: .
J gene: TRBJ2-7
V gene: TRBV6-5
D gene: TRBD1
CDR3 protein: CATEGQDSYEQYF
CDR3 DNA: TGTGCCACGGAGGGACAGGACTCCTACGAGCAGTACTTC

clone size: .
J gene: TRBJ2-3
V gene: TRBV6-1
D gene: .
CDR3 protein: CASSEGVSTDTQYF
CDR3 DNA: TGTGCCAGCAGTGAAGGCGTGAGCACAGATACGCAGTATTTT

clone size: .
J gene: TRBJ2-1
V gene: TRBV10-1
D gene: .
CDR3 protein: CASITDSTGHENEQFF
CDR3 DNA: TGCGCCAGCATCACGGACTCCACGGGACATGAGAATGAGCAGTTCTTC

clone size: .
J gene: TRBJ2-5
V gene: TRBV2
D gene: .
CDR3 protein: CASSPFLVSKETQYF
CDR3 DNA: TGTGCCAGCAGTCCATTCCTGGTCAGCAAAGAGACCCAGTACTTC

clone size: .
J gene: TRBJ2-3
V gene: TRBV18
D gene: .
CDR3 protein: CASSPPLGLPTDTQYF
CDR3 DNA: TGTGCCAGCTCACCACCGTTGGGACTTCCCACAGATACGCAGTATTTT

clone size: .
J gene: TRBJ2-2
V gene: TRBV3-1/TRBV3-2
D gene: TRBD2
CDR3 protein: CASSRHGRAGGLVFAGELFF
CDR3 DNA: TGTGCCAGCAGCCGCCACGGAAGAGCGGGGGGACTAGTTTTCGCCGGGGAGCTGTTTTTT

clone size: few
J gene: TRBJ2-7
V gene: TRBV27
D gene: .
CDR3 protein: CASGGRDRYEQYF
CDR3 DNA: TGTGCCAGCGGGGGCAGGGATCGCTACGAGCAGTACTTC

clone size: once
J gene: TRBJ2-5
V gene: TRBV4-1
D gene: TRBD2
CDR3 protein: CASSHPKGAGGLKTQYF
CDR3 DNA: TGCGCCAGCAGCCACCCAAAGGGTGCGGGGGGGCTGAAGACCCAGTACTTC

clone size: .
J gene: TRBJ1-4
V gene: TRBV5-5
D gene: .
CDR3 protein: CASSWGREGRLFF
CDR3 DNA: TGTGCCAGCAGCTGGGGGAGGGAGGGGCGACTGTTTTTT

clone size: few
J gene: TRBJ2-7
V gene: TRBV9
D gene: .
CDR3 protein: CASSVTGGGAYEQYF
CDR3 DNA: TGTGCCAGCAGCGTAACCGGGGGAGGAGCCTACGAGCAGTACTTC

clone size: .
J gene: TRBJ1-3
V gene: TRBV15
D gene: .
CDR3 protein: CATSKDGTPSGNTIYF
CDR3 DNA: TGTGCCACCAGCAAGGACGGGACACCGTCTGGAAACACCATATATTTT

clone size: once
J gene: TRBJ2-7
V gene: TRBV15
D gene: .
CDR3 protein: CATRQDSYEQYF
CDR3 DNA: TGTGCCACCAGGCAGGACTCCTACGAGCAGTACTTC

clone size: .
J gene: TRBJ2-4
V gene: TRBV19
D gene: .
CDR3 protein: CASSIGRGIPKNIQYF
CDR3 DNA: TGTGCCAGTAGTATCGGCAGGGGCATTCCCAAAAACATTCAGTACTTC

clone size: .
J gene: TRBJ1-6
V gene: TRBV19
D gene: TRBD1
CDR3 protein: CASSSPDRGGNSPLHF
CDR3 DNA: TGTGCCAGTAGCTCTCCGGACAGGGGCGGGAATTCACCCCTCCACTTT

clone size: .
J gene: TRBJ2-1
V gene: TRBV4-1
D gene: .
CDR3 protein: CASSQGRGSSYNEQFF
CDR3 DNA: TGCGCCAGCAGCCAAGGCCGGGGGAGCTCCTACAATGAGCAGTTCTTC

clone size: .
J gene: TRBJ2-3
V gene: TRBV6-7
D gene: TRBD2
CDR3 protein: CASSYSSSGGSSRTDTQYF
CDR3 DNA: TGTGCCAGCAGTTACTCCTCTAGCGGGGGCTCTTCACGTACGGATACGCAGTATTTT

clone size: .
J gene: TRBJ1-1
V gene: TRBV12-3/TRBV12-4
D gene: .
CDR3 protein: CASRLVRTEAFF
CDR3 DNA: TGTGCCAGCAGACTAGTTAGGACTGAAGCTTTCTTT

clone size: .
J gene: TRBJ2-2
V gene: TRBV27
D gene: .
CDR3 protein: CASSPARTTTGELFF
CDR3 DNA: TGTGCCAGCAGTCCGGCCCGGACTACAACCGGGGAGCTGTTTTTT

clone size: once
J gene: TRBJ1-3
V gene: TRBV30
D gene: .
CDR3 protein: CAWSRQVASGNTIYF
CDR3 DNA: TGTGCCTGGTCACGACAGGTCGCCTCTGGAAACACCATATATTTT

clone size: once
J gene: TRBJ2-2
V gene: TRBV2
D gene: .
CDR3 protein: CASSDGMNTGELFF
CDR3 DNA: TGTGCCAGCAGTGACGGCATGAACACCGGGGAGCTGTTTTTT

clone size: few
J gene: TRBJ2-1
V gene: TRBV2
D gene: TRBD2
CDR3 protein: CARGRSGGASEQFF
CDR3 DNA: TGTGCCAGAGGTCGTAGCGGGGGGGCCTCTGAGCAGTTCTTC

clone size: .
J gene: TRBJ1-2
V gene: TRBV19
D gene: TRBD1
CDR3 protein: CASSIPPSTGNYGYTF
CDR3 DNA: TGTGCCAGTAGTATACCCCCCTCGACAGGGAACTATGGCTACACCTTC

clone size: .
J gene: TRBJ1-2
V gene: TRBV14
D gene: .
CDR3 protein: CASSQAGGVGNGYTF
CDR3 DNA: TGTGCCAGCAGCCAAGCAGGAGGGGTGGGGAATGGCTACACCTTC

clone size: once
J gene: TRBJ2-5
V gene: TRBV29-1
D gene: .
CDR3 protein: CSVEESPEETQYF
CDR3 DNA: TGCAGCGTTGAAGAGAGCCCTGAAGAGACCCAGTACTTC

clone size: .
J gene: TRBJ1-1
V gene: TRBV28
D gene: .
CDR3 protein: CASSNWAGTEAFF
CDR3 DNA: TGTGCCAGCAGTAATTGGGCAGGGACTGAAGCTTTCTTT

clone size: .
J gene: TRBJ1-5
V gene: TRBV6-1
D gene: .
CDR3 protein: CASSEAWARGRQPQHF
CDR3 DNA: TGTGCCAGCAGTGAAGCATGGGCGAGGGGTCGCCAGCCCCAGCATTTT

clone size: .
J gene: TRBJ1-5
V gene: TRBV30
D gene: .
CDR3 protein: CAWTERGWYSNQPQHF
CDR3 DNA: TGTGCCTGGACTGAAAGGGGATGGTATAGCAATCAGCCCCAGCATTTT

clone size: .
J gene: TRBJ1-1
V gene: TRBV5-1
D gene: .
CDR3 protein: CASSLESHGDTEAFF
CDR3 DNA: TGCGCCAGCAGCTTGGAGTCACACGGGGACACTGAAGCTTTCTTT

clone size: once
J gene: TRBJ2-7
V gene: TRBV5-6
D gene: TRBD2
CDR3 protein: CASSPRWRGDSYEQYF
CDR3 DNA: TGTGCCAGCAGCCCCCGGTGGCGGGGGGACTCCTACGAGCAGTACTTC

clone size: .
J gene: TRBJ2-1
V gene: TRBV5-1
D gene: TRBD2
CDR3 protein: CASSLSTSGGAGEQFF
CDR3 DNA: TGCGCCAGCAGCTTGAGTACTAGCGGGGGGGCAGGTGAGCAGTTCTTC

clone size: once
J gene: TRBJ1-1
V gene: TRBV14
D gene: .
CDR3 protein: CASSQDLPYGSEAFF
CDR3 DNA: TGTGCCAGCAGCCAAGATCTGCCCTACGGGTCTGAAGCTTTCTTT